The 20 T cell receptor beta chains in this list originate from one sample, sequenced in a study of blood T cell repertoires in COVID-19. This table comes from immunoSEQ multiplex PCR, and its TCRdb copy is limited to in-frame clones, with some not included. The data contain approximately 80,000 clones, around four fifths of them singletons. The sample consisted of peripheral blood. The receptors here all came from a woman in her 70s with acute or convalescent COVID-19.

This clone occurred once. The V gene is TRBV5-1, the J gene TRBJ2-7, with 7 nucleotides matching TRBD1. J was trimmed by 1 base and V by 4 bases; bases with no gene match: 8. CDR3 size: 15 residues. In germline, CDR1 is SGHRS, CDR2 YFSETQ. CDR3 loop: CASSPRQGRSYEQYF. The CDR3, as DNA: TGCGCCAGCAGCCCGAGACAGGGAAGATCCTACGAGCAGTACTTC.

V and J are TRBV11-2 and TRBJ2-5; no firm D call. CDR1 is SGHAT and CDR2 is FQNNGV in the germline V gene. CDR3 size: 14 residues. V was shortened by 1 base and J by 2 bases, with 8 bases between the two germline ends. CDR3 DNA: TGTGCCAGCAGCTTAGGCCGGAGTCAAGAGACCCAGTACTTC. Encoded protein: CASSLGRSQETQYF.

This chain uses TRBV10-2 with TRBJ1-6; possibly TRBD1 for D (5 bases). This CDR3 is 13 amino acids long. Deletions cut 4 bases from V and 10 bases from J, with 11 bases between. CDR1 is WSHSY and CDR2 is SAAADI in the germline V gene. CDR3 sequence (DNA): TGCGCCAGCAGTGGAACGGAGGGGTCACCCCTCCACTTT. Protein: CASSGTEGSPLHF.

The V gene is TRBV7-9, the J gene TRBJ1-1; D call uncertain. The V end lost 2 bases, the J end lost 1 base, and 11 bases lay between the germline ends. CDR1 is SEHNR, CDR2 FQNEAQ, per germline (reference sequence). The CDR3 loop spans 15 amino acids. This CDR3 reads CASSLTRVSNTEAFF. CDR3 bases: TGTGCCAGCAGCTTAACTCGGGTCTCGAACACTGAAGCTTTCTTT.

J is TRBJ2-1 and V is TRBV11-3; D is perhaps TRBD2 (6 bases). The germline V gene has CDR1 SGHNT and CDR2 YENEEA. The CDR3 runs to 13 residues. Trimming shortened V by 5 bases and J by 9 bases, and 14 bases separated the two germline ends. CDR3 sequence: CASSGGLAGEQFF. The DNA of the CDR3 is TGTGCCAGCAGCGGGGGGTTGGCGGGTGAGCAGTTCTTC.

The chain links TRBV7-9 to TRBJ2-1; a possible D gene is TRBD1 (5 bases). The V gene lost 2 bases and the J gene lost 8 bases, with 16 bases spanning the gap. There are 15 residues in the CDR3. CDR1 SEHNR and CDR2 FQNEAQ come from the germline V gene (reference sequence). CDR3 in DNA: TGTGCCAGCAGCTTAATATCAGGGTTGATCTATGAGCAGTTCTTC. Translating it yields CASSLISGLIYEQFF.

This CDR3 is CASSFLYTEAFF. The CDR3 bases are TGTGCCAGCAGCTTTCTATACACTGAAGCTTTCTTT. This chain links TRBV7-9 with TRBJ1-1; D is unresolved. Germline values: CDR1 SEHNR, CDR2 FQNEAQ (reference sequence). Trimming took 3 bases from V and 3 from J, leaving 5 bases between them. CDR3 length: 12 residues.

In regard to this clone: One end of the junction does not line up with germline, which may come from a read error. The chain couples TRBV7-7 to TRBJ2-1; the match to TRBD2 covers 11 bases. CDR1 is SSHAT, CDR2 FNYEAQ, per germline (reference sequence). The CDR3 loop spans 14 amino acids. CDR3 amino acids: CASSSSGGNNEQFF. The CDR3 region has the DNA TGTGCTAGCAGCTCTAGCGGGGGGAACAATGAGCAGTTCTTC.

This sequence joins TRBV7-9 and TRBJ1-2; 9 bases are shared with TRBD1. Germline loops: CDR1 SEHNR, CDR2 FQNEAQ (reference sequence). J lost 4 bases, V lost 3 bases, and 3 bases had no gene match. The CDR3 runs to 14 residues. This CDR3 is CASSLTGQGYGYTF. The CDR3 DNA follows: TGTGCCAGCAGCTTGACGGGACAGGGCTATGGCTACACCTTC.

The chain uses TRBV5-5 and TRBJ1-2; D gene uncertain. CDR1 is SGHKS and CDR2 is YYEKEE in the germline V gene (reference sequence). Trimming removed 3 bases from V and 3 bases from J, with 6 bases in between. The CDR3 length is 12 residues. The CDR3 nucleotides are TGTGCCAGCAGCTCCTTTGACTATGGCTACACCTTC. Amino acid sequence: CASSSFDYGYTF.

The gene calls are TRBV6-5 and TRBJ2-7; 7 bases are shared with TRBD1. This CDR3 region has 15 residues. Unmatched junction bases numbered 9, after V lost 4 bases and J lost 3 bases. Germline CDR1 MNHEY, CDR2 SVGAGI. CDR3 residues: CASSLNRGEVYEQYF. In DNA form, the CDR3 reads TGTGCCAGCAGTTTAAACAGGGGAGAGGTCTACGAGCAGTACTTC.

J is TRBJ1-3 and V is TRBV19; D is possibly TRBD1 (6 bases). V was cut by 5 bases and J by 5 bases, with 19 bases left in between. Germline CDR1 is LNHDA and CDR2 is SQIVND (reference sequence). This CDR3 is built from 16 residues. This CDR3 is CASSPGRQVYRNTIYF. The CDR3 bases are TGTGCCAGTAGTCCCGGCCGACAGGTCTATAGAAACACCATATATTTT.

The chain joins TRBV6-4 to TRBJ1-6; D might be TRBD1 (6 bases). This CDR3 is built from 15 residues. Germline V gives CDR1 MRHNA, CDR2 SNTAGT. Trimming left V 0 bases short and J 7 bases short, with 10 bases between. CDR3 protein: CASSDSIQGNSPLHF. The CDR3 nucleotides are TGTGCCAGCAGTGACTCGATACAGGGAAATTCACCCCTCCACTTT.

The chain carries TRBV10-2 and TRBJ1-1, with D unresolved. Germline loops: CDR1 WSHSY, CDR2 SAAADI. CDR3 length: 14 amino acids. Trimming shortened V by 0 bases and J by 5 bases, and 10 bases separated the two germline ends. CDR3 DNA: TGCGCCAGCAGTGAGTCGATCGAGGGAACTGAAGCTTTCTTT. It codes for CASSESIEGTEAFF.

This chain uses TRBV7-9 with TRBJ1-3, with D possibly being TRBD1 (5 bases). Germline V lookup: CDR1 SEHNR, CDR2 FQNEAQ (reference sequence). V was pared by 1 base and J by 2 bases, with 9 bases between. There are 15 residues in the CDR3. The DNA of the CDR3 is TGTGCCAGCAGCTTAGGCAGGGTCCCTGGAAACACCATATATTTT. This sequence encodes CASSLGRVPGNTIYF.

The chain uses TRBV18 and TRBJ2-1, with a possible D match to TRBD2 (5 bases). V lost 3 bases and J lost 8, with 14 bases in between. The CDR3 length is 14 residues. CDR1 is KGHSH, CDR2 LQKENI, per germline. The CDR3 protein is CASSPGVGWDEQFF. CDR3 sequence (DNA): TGTGCCAGCTCACCGGGAGTGGGTTGGGATGAGCAGTTCTTC.

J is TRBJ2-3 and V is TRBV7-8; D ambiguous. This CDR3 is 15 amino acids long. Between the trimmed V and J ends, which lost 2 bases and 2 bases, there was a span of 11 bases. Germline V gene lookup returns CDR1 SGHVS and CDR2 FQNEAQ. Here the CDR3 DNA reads TGTGCCAGCAGCTTACCGGGTCCTTACACAGATACGCAGTATTTT. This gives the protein CASSLPGPYTDTQYF.

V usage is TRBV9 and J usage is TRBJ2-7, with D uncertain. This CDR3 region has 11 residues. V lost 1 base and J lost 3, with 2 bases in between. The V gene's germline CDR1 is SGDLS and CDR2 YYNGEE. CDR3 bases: TGTGCCAGCAGCGTACACTACGAGCAGTACTTC. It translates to CASSVHYEQYF.

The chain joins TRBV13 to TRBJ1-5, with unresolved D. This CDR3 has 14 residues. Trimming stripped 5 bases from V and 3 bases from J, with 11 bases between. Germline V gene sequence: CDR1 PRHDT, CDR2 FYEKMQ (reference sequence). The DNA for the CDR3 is TGTGCCAGCAGCACCTACAGTTACAATCAGCCCCAGCATTTT. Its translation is CASSTYSYNQPQHF.

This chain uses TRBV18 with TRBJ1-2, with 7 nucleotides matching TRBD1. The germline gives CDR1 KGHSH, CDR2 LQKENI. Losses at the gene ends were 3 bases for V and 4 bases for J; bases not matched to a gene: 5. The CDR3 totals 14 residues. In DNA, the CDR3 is TGTGCCAGCTCACCGGGACAGCTTACCTATGGCTACACCTTC. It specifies CASSPGQLTYGYTF.